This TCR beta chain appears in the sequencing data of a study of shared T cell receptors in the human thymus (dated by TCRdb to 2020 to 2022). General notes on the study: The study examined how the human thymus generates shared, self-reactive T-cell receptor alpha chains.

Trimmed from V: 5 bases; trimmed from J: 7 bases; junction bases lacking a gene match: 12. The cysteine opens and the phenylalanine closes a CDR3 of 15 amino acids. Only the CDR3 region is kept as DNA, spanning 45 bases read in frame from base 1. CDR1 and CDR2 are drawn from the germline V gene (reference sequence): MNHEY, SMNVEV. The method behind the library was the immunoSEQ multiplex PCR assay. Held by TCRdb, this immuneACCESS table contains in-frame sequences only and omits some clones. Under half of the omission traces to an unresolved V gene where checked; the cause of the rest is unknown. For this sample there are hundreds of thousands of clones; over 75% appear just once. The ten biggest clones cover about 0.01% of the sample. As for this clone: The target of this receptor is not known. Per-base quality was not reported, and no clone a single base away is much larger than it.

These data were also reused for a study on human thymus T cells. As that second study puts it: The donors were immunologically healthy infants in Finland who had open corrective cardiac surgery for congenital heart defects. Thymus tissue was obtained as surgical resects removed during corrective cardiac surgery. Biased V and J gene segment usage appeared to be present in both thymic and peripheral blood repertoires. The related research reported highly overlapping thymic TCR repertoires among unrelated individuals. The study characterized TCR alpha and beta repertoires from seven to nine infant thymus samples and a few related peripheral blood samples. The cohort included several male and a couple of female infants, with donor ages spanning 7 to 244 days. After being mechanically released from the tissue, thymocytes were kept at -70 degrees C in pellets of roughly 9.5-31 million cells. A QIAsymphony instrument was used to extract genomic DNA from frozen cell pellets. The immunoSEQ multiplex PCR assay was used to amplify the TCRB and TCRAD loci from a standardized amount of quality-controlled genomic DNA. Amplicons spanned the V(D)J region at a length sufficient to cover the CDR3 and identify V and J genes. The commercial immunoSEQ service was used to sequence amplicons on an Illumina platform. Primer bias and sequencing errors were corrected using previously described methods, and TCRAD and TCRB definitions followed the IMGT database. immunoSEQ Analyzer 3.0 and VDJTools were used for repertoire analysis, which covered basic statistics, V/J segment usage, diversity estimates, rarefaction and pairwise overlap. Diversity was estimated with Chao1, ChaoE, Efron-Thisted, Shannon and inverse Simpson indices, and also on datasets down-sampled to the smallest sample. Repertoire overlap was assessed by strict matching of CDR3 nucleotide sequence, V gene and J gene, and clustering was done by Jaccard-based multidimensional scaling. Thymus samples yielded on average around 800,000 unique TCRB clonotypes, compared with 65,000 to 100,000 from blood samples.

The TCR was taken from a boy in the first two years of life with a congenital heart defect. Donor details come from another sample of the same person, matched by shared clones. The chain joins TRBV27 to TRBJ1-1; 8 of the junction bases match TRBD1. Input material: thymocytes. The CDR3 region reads CASSPKPDRVGEAFF. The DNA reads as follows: TGTGCCAGCAGTCCAAAACCGGACAGGGTCGGTGAAGCTTTCTTT.